The 28 T cell receptor beta chains below all came from one sample that was sequenced in a study of T cell responses to AZD1222 COVID-19 vaccine. Here immunoSEQ multiplex PCR was the method, and the copy in TCRdb shows in-frame clones only, minus some. The data hold around 99,000 clones, with more than 90% observed a single time. The sequencing here drew on peripheral blood, taken on day 0 of AZD1222 vaccination. The receptors here all came from an adult in good health.

This clone was observed once. The J gene is TRBJ1-1, the V gene TRBV11-2; unclear D gene. CDR1 is SGHAT and CDR2 is FQNNGV in the germline V gene. Deletions cut 5 bases from V and 5 bases from J, with 15 bases between. This CDR3 region has 14 residues. The CDR3 sequence is CASSHEARRTEAFF. CDR3 in DNA: TGTGCCAGCAGCCATGAAGCGAGAAGAACTGAAGCTTTCTTT.

This sequence joins TRBV4-3 and TRBJ1-1, with D perhaps TRBD1 (5 bases). CDR3 length: 15 amino acids. Deletions cut 3 bases from V and 5 bases from J, with 16 bases between. CDR1 is LGHNA and CDR2 is YSLEER in the germline V gene. For the CDR3, the DNA is TGCGCCAGCAGCCACAGCGGACAATCCGGGACTGAAGCTTTCTTT. Translating it yields CASSHSGQSGTEAFF.

V and J are TRBV11-3 and TRBJ2-7; 7 bases match TRBD2. The J segment lost 3 bases and the V segment lost 1 base, leaving 6 bases of the junction unmatched. This CDR3 region has 15 residues. Germline V CDR1 and CDR2: SGHNT, YENEEA. The CDR3 DNA follows: TGTGCCAGCAGCTTAGGGACTAGTCCTCTCTACGAGCAGTACTTC. It specifies CASSLGTSPLYEQYF. The whole variable domain, filled in from reference TRBV11-3 and TRBJ2-7, reads EAGVVQSPRYKIIEKKQPVAFWCNPISGHNTLYWYLQNLGQGPELLIRYENEEAVDDSQLPKDRFSAERLKGVDSTLKIQPAELGDSAVYLCASSLGTSPLYEQYFGPGTRLTVT.

The chain couples TRBV21-1 to TRBJ1-1; the table's D call, TRBD1, has no DNA check behind it. TRBV21-1 is designated a pseudogene. The CDR3 length is 17 residues. In nucleotides, the CDR3 is TGTGCCAGCAGCATCGACAGGGGGCTTAGGCTGAACACTGAAGCTTTCTTT. Residues: CASSIDRGLRLNTEAFF.

This clone was observed once. The chain recombines TRBV5-5 with TRBJ2-3; 10 bases fit TRBD2. The germline V gene has CDR1 SGHKS and CDR2 YYEKEE (reference sequence). V gave up 1 base and J gave up 2 bases; unmatched junction bases: 7. The CDR3 totals 17 residues. The CDR3 DNA is TGTGCCAGCAGCTTGTACCTAGCGGGAGTCTACACAGATACGCAGTATTTT. This encodes CASSLYLAGVYTDTQYF. Supplemented by reference TRBV5-5 and TRBJ2-3, the full variable domain reads DAGVTQSPTHLIKTRGQQVTLRCSPISGHKSVSWYQQVLGQGPQFIFQYYEKEERGRGNFPDRFSARQFPNYSSELNVNALLLGDSALYLCASSLYLAGVYTDTQYFGPGTRLTVL.

Concerning this clone itself: Germline and junction disagree at one end, which may indicate a read error. J is TRBJ2-5 and V is TRBV2, with a tentative D call TRBD1 (6 bases). The length of the CDR3 is 11 residues. CDR1 and CDR2 (germline): SNHLY, FYNNEI. The CDR3 loop is CASREGGTQYF. In DNA, the CDR3 is TGTGCCAGCCGTGAAGGGGGGACCCAGTACTTC.

CDR3 loop: CASSWDRTSGNTIYF. In nucleotides, the CDR3 is TGTGCCAGCAGCTGGGACAGAACTTCTGGAAACACCATATATTTT. V and J are TRBV11-1 and TRBJ1-3; TRBD1 matches at 7 bases. This CDR3 contains 15 residues. Germline trimming cut 4 bases from V and 1 base from J; bases unmatched to any gene: 4. CDR1 SGHAT and CDR2 FQDESV come from the germline V gene (reference sequence).

The V call is TRBV4-2, the J call TRBJ2-4; 7 positions agree with TRBD1. The J segment lost 6 bases and the V segment lost 4 bases, leaving 6 bases of the junction unmatched. The CDR3 sequence is 14 residues long. CDR1 and CDR2 from the germline V gene are LGHNA and YNFKEQ. The CDR3 spells CASSPTGLINIQYF. CDR3 nucleotide sequence: TGTGCCAGCAGCCCGACAGGGCTAATAAACATTCAGTACTTC.

V gene TRBV7-8 combines with J gene TRBJ1-5, with D uncertain. V was clipped by 2 bases and J by 3 bases, with 14 bases between them. Germline V lookup: CDR1 SGHVS, CDR2 FQNEAQ. The CDR3 totals 16 residues. The CDR3 DNA is TGTGCCAGCAGCTTACTCTGGACCGTTTACAATCAGCCCCAGCATTTT. Protein: CASSLLWTVYNQPQHF.

The CDR3 DNA follows: TGCAGCGTTGTTACAGATAACACAGATACGCAGTATTTT. It yields the protein CSVVTDNTDTQYF. The chain couples TRBV29-1 to TRBJ2-3, with D uncertain. Germline lookup yields CDR1 SQVTM and CDR2 ANQGSEA. Deletions cut 4 bases from V and 2 bases from J, with 10 bases between. The CDR3 contains 13 residues.

The chain employs TRBV19 and TRBJ2-2, with D tentatively TRBD2 (5 bases). V was shortened by 5 bases and J by 2 bases, with 9 bases between the two germline ends. This CDR3 is 14 amino acids long. Germline assignment: CDR1 LNHDA and CDR2 SQIVND (reference sequence). CDR3 amino acids: CASSYSGNTGELFF. The CDR3 DNA reads TGTGCCAGTAGTTACTCGGGAAACACCGGGGAGCTGTTTTTT.

V is TRBV7-3 and J is TRBJ2-1; D is undetermined. There are 13 residues in the CDR3. V lost 1 base and J lost 9, with 10 bases in between. The germline CDR1 and CDR2 sequences are SGHTA and FQGTGA. CDR3 nucleotides: TGTGCCAGCAGCTTAAGACTTGATGGTGAGCAGTTCTTC. Encoded protein: CASSLRLDGEQFF.

The gene calls are TRBV28 and TRBJ1-5; TRBD1 matches at 8 bases. There are 12 residues in the CDR3. J gave up 9 bases and V 8 bases, and 6 bases lay outside the gene matches. Germline V CDR1 and CDR2: MDHEN, SYDVKM. The DNA for the CDR3 is TGTGCCAGCGGGACAGGCTCTCTGCCCCAGCATTTT. Encoded protein: CASGTGSLPQHF.

The CDR3 DNA reads as TGCGCCAGCAGGGCCTCGAACACCGGGGAGCTGTTTTTT. Translated: CASRASNTGELFF. V is TRBV5-1 and J is TRBJ2-2; D not certain. There are 13 residues in the CDR3. The germline gives CDR1 SGHRS, CDR2 YFSETQ. Trimming stripped 5 bases from V and 0 bases from J, with 5 bases between.

The chain joins TRBV7-2 to TRBJ2-5, with D perhaps matching TRBD2 (5 bases). The V end was cut by 3 bases, the J end by 4 bases, with 15 bases between. This CDR3 has 15 residues. CDR1 and CDR2 (germline): SGHTA, FQGNSA. The CDR3 spells CASSFGLNPLETQYF. The CDR3 region has the DNA TGTGCCAGCAGCTTTGGACTCAATCCGCTAGAGACCCAGTACTTC.

V is TRBV2 and J is TRBJ2-5; TRBD2 matches 8 bases. Trimming at V came to 2 bases and at J to 2 bases, leaving 4 bases not matched to a gene. The germline V gene encodes CDR1 SNHLY and CDR2 FYNNEI. The CDR3 extends over 15 amino acids. The CDR3 DNA reads as TGTGCCAGCAGTGAATTGCGGGGGGTACAAGAGACCCAGTACTTC. Residues: CASSELRGVQETQYF. Complete variable domain (other parts from reference TRBV2 and TRBJ2-5): EPEVTQTPSHQVTQMGQEVILRCVPISNHLYFYWYRQILGQKVEFLVSFYNNEISEKSEIFDDQFSVERPDGSNFTLKIRSTKLEDSAMYFCASSELRGVQETQYFGPGTRLLVL.

In its sample, this clone was seen once. V and J are TRBV6-4 and TRBJ2-1, with D possibly being TRBD1 or TRBD2 (5 bases each). The V end lost 2 bases, the J end lost 5 bases, and 13 bases lay between the germline ends. The CDR3 is 15 residues long. The germline V gene has CDR1 MRHNA and CDR2 SNTAGT. The CDR3 DNA follows: TGTGCCAGCAGTGACGAGGGGCTGGGACACAATGAGCAGTTCTTC. This gives the protein CASSDEGLGHNEQFF.

The chain has TRBV3-1 (or the pseudogene TRBV3-2) and TRBJ1-1; TRBD1 matches at 8 bases. CDR1 is LGHDT, CDR2 YNNKEL, per germline (reference sequence). This CDR3 comprises 15 residues. J was trimmed by 1 base and V by 2 bases; bases with no gene match: 3. CDR3 coding DNA: TGTGCCAGCAGCCAAAAACAGGGGGGGAACACTGAAGCTTTCTTT. Its translation: CASSQKQGGNTEAFF.

The rearrangement joins TRBV5-6 to TRBJ1-2, with 9 bases fitting TRBD1. The length of the CDR3 is 15 residues. J lost 5 bases, V lost 4 bases, and 9 bases had no gene match. The germline V gene encodes CDR1 SGHDT and CDR2 YYEEEE. The CDR3 is CASSTKQGAGYGYTF. The CDR3 region has the DNA TGTGCCAGCAGCACAAAACAGGGGGCTGGATATGGCTACACCTTC.

This clone has only one observation. The chain is built from TRBV27 and TRBJ2-5, with 8 bases lining up with TRBD1. J lost 6 bases, V lost 4 bases, and 13 bases had no gene match. In germline, CDR1 is MNHEY, CDR2 SMNVEV (reference sequence). CDR3 length: 16 residues. DNA for the CDR3: TGTGCCAGCAGTTCACGGGGGCAGGGGGCCAAACAGACCCAGTACTTC. It yields the protein CASSSRGQGAKQTQYF.

This chain joins TRBV7-2 and TRBJ2-6; 11 bases align to TRBD1. The V segment lost 8 bases and the J segment 0 bases; nucleotides outside the gene matches: 6. Per germline, CDR1 SGHTA and CDR2 FQGNSA. The length of the CDR3 is 17 residues. DNA for the CDR3: TGTGCCAGCGGTGGGACAGGGGGGATCTCTGGGGCCAACGTCCTGACTTTC. This sequence encodes CASGGTGGISGANVLTF. The variable domain in full, completed from reference TRBV7-2 and TRBJ2-6, reads GAGVSQSPSNKVTEKGKDVELRCDPISGHTALYWYRQSLGQGLEFLIYFQGNSAPDKSGLPSDRFSAERTGGSVSTLTIQRTQQEDSAVYLCASGGTGGISGANVLTFGAGSRLTVL.

V and J are TRBV4-2 and TRBJ2-7; 7 bases align to TRBD2. The junction had 2 bases not matched to a gene; V was cut back by 0 bases and J by 6 bases. The CDR3 length is 13 residues. Germline V gives CDR1 LGHNA, CDR2 YNFKEQ. CDR3 region: CASSQDGGGEQYF. The CDR3 DNA reads TGTGCCAGCAGCCAAGATGGGGGGGGCGAGCAGTACTTC.

This clone was recorded many times. V and J are TRBV7-9 and TRBJ2-2, with 11 bases lining up with TRBD2. The V gene's germline CDR1 is SEHNR and CDR2 FQNEAQ (reference sequence). The CDR3 sequence is 17 residues long. V lost 7 bases to trimming and J lost 5 bases; unmatched junction nucleotides: 12. Here the CDR3 DNA reads TGTGCCAGCATCCCTACTAGCGGGGGTTCCTCTACCGGGGAGCTGTTTTTT. Protein product: CASIPTSGGSSTGELFF.

The chain recombines TRBV3-1 (or the pseudogene TRBV3-2) with TRBJ2-3; 9 bases map to TRBD2. The CDR3 spans 16 residues. Unmatched junction bases numbered 4, after V lost 1 base and J lost 2 bases. Germline CDR1 and CDR2: LGHDT and YNNKEL (reference sequence). The CDR3 nucleotides are TGTGCCAGCAGCCAAGCTAGCGGGGTGCTCACAGATACGCAGTATTTT. This gives the protein CASSQASGVLTDTQYF.

This rearrangement joins TRBV6-6 to TRBJ2-7, with a possible D match to TRBD2 (5 bases). V gave up 5 bases and J gave up 6 bases, with 20 bases separating them. The CDR3 length is 15 residues. The V gene's germline CDR1 is MNHNY and CDR2 SVGAGI (reference sequence). CDR3 nucleotides: TGTGCCAGCAGTCGATCGACCATTTCCGGACTCGAGCAGTACTTC. Translation: CASSRSTISGLEQYF.

The J gene is TRBJ2-5, the V gene TRBV4-1; 10 nucleotides line up with TRBD1. V was clipped by 4 bases and J by 1 base; unmatched bases: 12. The CDR3 runs to 18 residues. CDR1 MGHRA and CDR2 YSYEKL come from the germline V gene. CDR3 coding DNA: TGCGCCAGCAGCCGCTTTATAGGGACAGGGGCCTTCCAAGAGACCCAGTACTTC. Translated, it gives CASSRFIGTGAFQETQYF.

This clone was picked up one time. The chain carries TRBV19 and TRBJ1-5; 9 positions match TRBD1. Germline assignment: CDR1 LNHDA and CDR2 SQIVND (reference sequence). Trimming at V came to 3 bases and at J to 4 bases, leaving 7 bases not matched to a gene. The CDR3 extends over 16 amino acids. The CDR3 loop reads CASSIPGQGKNQPQHF. CDR3 DNA sequence: TGTGCCAGTAGTATCCCGGGACAGGGCAAAAATCAGCCCCAGCATTTT.

The J gene is TRBJ1-2, the V gene TRBV29-1, with 10 nucleotides matching TRBD1. CDR3 size: 17 residues. V dropped 4 bases and J dropped 4; count of bases not matched to a gene: 15. In germline, CDR1 is SQVTM, CDR2 ANQGSEA. The CDR3: CSVAFRGQGLSSYGYTF. The CDR3 coding sequence is TGCAGCGTTGCATTCAGGGGACAGGGGCTTTCCTCCTATGGCTACACCTTC.